Presented here are 5 T cell receptor beta chains from one specimen sequenced in a study of blood T cells in healthy people across ages. Primers used in a second PCR of roughly 7 to 11 cycles were a sample-barcoded 5' primer and a J-beta primer mix. TCRdb analysed the 5' RACE reads with MiXCR anew, one entry per CDR3 protein. The profile shows about 900,000 distinct CDR3 sequences, roughly 60% of them singletons. The sequenced sample consisted of blood. The receptors derive from a man aged 25-45 years in good health.

A few counts support this clonotype. The chain carries TRBV20-1 and TRBJ1-5; 8 positions match TRBD1. The CDR3 is 14 residues long. Looked up from germline, CDR1 is DFQATT and CDR2 is SNEGSKA (reference sequence). Trimming removed 6 bases from V and 7 bases from J; junction bases left unmatched: 11. The chain's CDR3 is CSAIRGQGGQPQHF. CDR3 nucleotides: TGCAGTGCCATCCGAGGACAGGGCGGCCAGCCCCAGCATTTT.

The gene calls are TRBV29-1 and TRBJ2-5; the match to TRBD1 covers 9 bases. The CDR3 sequence is 13 residues long. The J segment lost 2 bases and the V segment lost 6 bases, leaving 4 bases of the junction unmatched. In germline, CDR1 is SQVTM, CDR2 ANQGSEA. CDR3 sequence reads: CSVDDRGQETQYF. In DNA form, the CDR3 reads TGCAGCGTCGATGACAGGGGGCAAGAGACCCAGTACTTC.

This clonotype came up once. The chain carries TRBV12-3 or TRBV12-4 and TRBJ2-7; possibly TRBD1 for D (5 bases). V was trimmed by 3 bases and J by 7 bases, leaving 7 bases between them. The CDR3 totals 11 residues. The CDR3: CASSLTAEQYF. The CDR3 nucleotides read TGTGCCAGCAGTTTGACAGCGGAGCAGTACTTC.

The rearrangement uses TRBV29-1 and TRBJ1-4; D perhaps matches TRBD1 (6 bases). Trimming stripped 4 bases from V and 6 bases from J, with 12 bases between. The CDR3 runs 13 residues. CDR1 and CDR2 from the germline V gene are SQVTM and ANQGSEA. CDR3 sequence (DNA): TGCAGCGTTGTCGTAGGGGGTGATGAAAAACTGTTTTTT. It is translated as CSVVVGGDEKLFF.

The V call is TRBV6-5, the J call TRBJ2-7; no reliable D call. The CDR3 length is 13 residues. Germline V gene data show CDR1 as MNHEY and CDR2 as SVGAGI. Trimming stripped 6 bases from V and 3 bases from J, with 12 bases between. The CDR3 reads CASSGRPGYEQYF. In DNA, the CDR3 is TGTGCCAGCAGCGGCCGTCCGGGCTACGAGCAGTACTTC.